The T cell receptor (beta chain) described here comes from a study of shared clonotypes between healthy human individuals. Looking at the study overall: Plates per donor: three CD4 naive, three CD4 memory, two CD8 naive, one CD8 memory.

The protocol was immunoSEQ multiplex PCR, while the TCRdb copy is restricted to in-frame clones and leaves out a portion. The sample holds about 1.5 million clones, 98% seen once. The germline V gene has CDR1 LGHNA and CDR2 YSLEER. This CDR3 comprises 15 residues. Deletions cut 1 base from V and 4 bases from J, with 10 bases between. The chain uses TRBV4-3 and TRBJ1-4, with D possibly TRBD1 on 6 matching bases. The sequenced sample was naive CD4+ T cells sorted from blood. Regarding subset: CD45RA+ positively selected. This sequence originates from a man aged 25-45 years in good health. The CDR3 loop reads CASSQAGAGNEKLFF. In nucleotides, the CDR3 is TGCGCCAGCAGCCAAGCAGGGGCCGGTAATGAAAAACTGTTTTTT.